Listed here are 5 T cell receptor beta chains from one sample, sequenced in a study of CD8 T cells in Susac syndrome. Reverse transcription of about 0.5 to 1 ug RNA was carried out with random hexamers. TCRdb analysed the immunoSEQ multiplex PCR reads with MiXCR anew, one entry per CDR3 protein. The sample holds roughly 80,000 distinct CDR3 sequences, over 90% seen once. Sequencing was performed on CD8+ T cells from PBMCs. The receptors stem from a human donor in good health.

The chain couples TRBV9 to TRBJ2-7; D uncertain. V was cut by 3 bases and J by 2 bases, with 12 bases left in between. From germline, CDR1 is SGDLS and CDR2 YYNGEE. This CDR3 is 14 amino acids long. The CDR3: CASSEWGMPYEQYF. CDR3 DNA sequence: TGTGCCAGCAGCGAATGGGGTATGCCCTACGAGCAGTACTTC.

The chain recombines TRBV6-2 or TRBV6-3 with TRBJ1-1; no clear D gene. The ends were cut back, 2 bases at V and 6 bases at J, with 4 bases in the middle. Germline CDR1 and CDR2: MNHEY and SVGEGT. CDR3 length: 11 residues. CDR3 loop: CASSYNSEAFF. CDR3 DNA sequence: TGTGCCAGCAGTTACAACTCTGAAGCTTTCTTT.

The chain joins TRBV9 to TRBJ2-2; D possibly matches TRBD1 or TRBD2 (5 bases each). V lost 4 bases to trimming and J lost 1 base, with 14 bases between them. Germline-derived CDR1 and CDR2 are SGDLS and YYNGEE. The CDR3 totals 16 residues. The CDR3 protein is CASSSSRDENTGELFF. CDR3 bases: TGTGCCAGCAGCTCCAGCCGGGACGAGAACACCGGGGAGCTGTTTTTT.

This chain uses TRBV6-2 or TRBV6-3 with TRBJ1-2; D is uncertain. V shed 2 bases and J shed 7 bases, with 8 bases lying between them. This CDR3 comprises 12 residues. Germline values: CDR1 MNHEY, CDR2 SVGEGT. As DNA, the CDR3 is TGTGCCAGCAGTTACCCCTCAACTGGCTACACCTTC. This gives the protein CASSYPSTGYTF.

The rearrangement links TRBV27 to TRBJ2-3; a weak D match, TRBD1 (6 bases). This CDR3 contains 14 residues. CDR1 and CDR2 from the germline V gene are MNHEY and SMNVEV (reference sequence). Trimming removed 4 bases at V and 2 bases at J, with 10 bases between. CDR3 loop: CASSYRDTTDTQYF. The CDR3 DNA is TGTGCCAGCAGTTACAGGGATACCACAGATACGCAGTATTTT.